These 25 T cell receptor beta chains originate from one sample sequenced in a study of T cells in localized non-small cell lung cancer. Measured with immunoSEQ multiplex PCR; TCRdb has only the in-frame clones, and not every one. The sample includes 30,000 to 40,000 clones, 86% seen only once; the top ten take around 6%. The sample was peripheral blood mononuclear cells, taken before any cancer treatment. Receptors were obtained from a male donor older than 55 with stage II lung adenocarcinoma.

The CDR3 loop is CASSFGQGLSYEQYF. The DNA of the CDR3 is TGTGCCAGCAGCTTTGGACAGGGACTTTCCTACGAGCAGTACTTC. The chain uses TRBV5-4 and TRBJ2-7, with 8 bases matching TRBD1. There are 15 residues in the CDR3. CDR1 and CDR2 from the germline V gene are SGHNT and YYREEE (reference sequence). Trimming cost V 2 bases and J 1 base; bases outside gene matches: 5.

This CDR3 reads CASSSREAGGPNTQYF. The CDR3 bases are TGCGCCAGCAGCAGCCGAGAAGCGGGAGGGCCAAATACGCAGTATTTT. The chain has TRBV5-1 and TRBJ2-3; 10 bases agree with TRBD2. The germline gives CDR1 SGHRS, CDR2 YFSETQ. CDR3 length: 16 residues. V was pared by 4 bases and J by 7 bases, with 12 bases of the junction left unmatched. The whole variable domain, remainder taken from reference TRBV5-1 and TRBJ2-3, is KAGVTQTPRYLIKTRGQQVTLSCSPISGHRSVSWYQQTPGQGLQFLFEYFSETQRNKGNFPGRFSGRQFSNSRSEMNVSTLELGDSALYLCASSSREAGGPNTQYFGPGTRLTVL.

The chain uses TRBV5-1 and TRBJ1-3, with a tentative D call TRBD1 (6 bases). Germline CDR1 SGHRS, CDR2 YFSETQ. Trimming pared 1 base from V and 2 bases from J, leaving 7 bases between. The CDR3 is made up of 14 amino acids. CDR3 sequence reads: CASSLNRAGNTIYF. The CDR3 DNA follows: TGCGCCAGCAGCTTGAACAGGGCTGGAAACACCATATATTTT.

V is TRBV6-5 and J is TRBJ2-1; 8 bases map to TRBD2. V was clipped by 2 bases and J by 13 bases; unmatched bases: 10. Germline V gene data show CDR1 as MNHEY and CDR2 as SVGAGI. This CDR3 is built from 14 residues. CDR3 in amino acids: CASSYAGSGGGQFF. CDR3 coding DNA: TGTGCCAGCAGTTACGCCGGCAGCGGGGGAGGTCAGTTCTTC.

The chain employs TRBV19 and TRBJ2-7; 8 nucleotides agree with TRBD1. The CDR3 contains 14 residues. CDR1 and CDR2 from the germline V gene are LNHDA and SQIVND (reference sequence). V shed 8 bases and J 2 bases; nucleotides not matched to a gene: 8. CDR3 protein: CASARGPYPYEQYF. CDR3 nucleotides: TGTGCCAGTGCCAGGGGGCCGTATCCCTACGAGCAGTACTTC.

This chain connects TRBV28 to TRBJ1-2; 7 bases are a match to TRBD1. The germline V gene encodes CDR1 MDHEN and CDR2 SYDVKM. With V trimmed by 10 bases and J by 0 bases, 5 bases remained unmatched. This CDR3 spans 13 amino acids. CDR3 loop: CATWDRTNYGYTF. CDR3 nucleotide sequence: TGTGCCACCTGGGACAGAACTAACTATGGCTACACCTTC.

The chain joins TRBV5-5 to TRBJ1-3; D gene unclear. CDR3 size: 17 residues. Deletions cut 0 bases from V and 0 bases from J, with 13 bases between. Germline V CDR1 and CDR2: SGHKS, YYEKEE (reference sequence). This chain's CDR3 is CASSLVPAKHSGNTIYF. The CDR3 DNA reads as TGTGCCAGCAGCTTGGTGCCAGCCAAACACTCTGGAAACACCATATATTTT.

The CDR3 loop reads CAWSVIEQNYGYTF. CDR3 coding DNA: TGTGCCTGGAGTGTTATTGAACAGAACTATGGCTACACCTTC. V is TRBV30 and J is TRBJ1-2; D uncertain. Per the germline V gene, CDR1 is GTSNPN and CDR2 is SVGIG (reference sequence). Trimming stripped 0 bases from V and 2 bases from J, with 10 bases between. The CDR3 sequence is 14 residues long.

The chain recombines TRBV6-5 with TRBJ1-2; weak D call: TRBD1 (5 bases). The CDR3 is made up of 14 amino acids. In germline, CDR1 is MNHEY, CDR2 SVGAGI. The V end was cut by 5 bases, the J end by 8 bases, with 18 bases between. The CDR3 spells CASSTWDQVGGYTF. CDR3 DNA sequence: TGTGCCAGCAGTACCTGGGACCAGGTGGGGGGCTACACCTTC.

The rearrangement links TRBV5-8 to TRBJ2-7, with 10 bases matching TRBD1. CDR1 and CDR2 from the germline V gene are SGHTS and YDEGEE. Trimming took 4 bases from V and 8 from J; bases not matched to a gene: 15. The CDR3 is made up of 16 amino acids. The CDR3 reads CASSRRGDRGPVKQYF. The CDR3 bases are TGTGCCAGCAGCCGACGTGGGGACAGGGGCCCCGTTAAGCAGTACTTC.

The count of this clone is one. The chain recombines TRBV5-1 with TRBJ2-1; no reliable D call. Germline V gives CDR1 SGHRS, CDR2 YFSETQ. The CDR3 length is 16 residues. V was trimmed by 2 bases and J by 9 bases, leaving 21 bases between them. The CDR3 sequence is CASSFRGRRALIEQFF. The DNA for the CDR3 is TGCGCCAGCAGCTTTAGAGGTCGTCGGGCCCTTATTGAGCAGTTCTTC.

The chain has TRBV7-2 and TRBJ2-1; D unclear. This CDR3 region has 16 residues. Germline-derived CDR1 and CDR2 are SGHTA and FQGNSA. Trimming stripped 4 bases from V and 5 bases from J, with 18 bases between. DNA for the CDR3: TGTGCCAGCAGCTCAGGAGTGGGTACCTCGCACAATGAGCAGTTCTTC. Protein sequence: CASSSGVGTSHNEQFF.

This sequence joins TRBV5-1 and TRBJ1-1; D is uncertain. This CDR3 is 15 amino acids long. Germline loops: CDR1 SGHRS, CDR2 YFSETQ. Trimming took off 0 bases at V and 1 base at J, with 10 bases between the two ends. The CDR3 DNA sequence: TGCGCCAGCAGCTTGGAAGGCCAAGGGAACACTGAAGCTTTCTTT. It encodes CASSLEGQGNTEAFF.

This clone was observed a few times. The rearrangement links TRBV6-1 to TRBJ1-5; D gene ambiguous. This CDR3 is built from 13 residues. V was cut by 7 bases and J by 5 bases, with 12 bases left in between. In germline, CDR1 is MNHNS, CDR2 SASEGT. DNA of the CDR3: TGTGCCAGCACTATAGTCCGAGATCAGCCCCAGCATTTT. Amino acids: CASTIVRDQPQHF.

The gene calls are TRBV7-2 and TRBJ2-4; TRBD2 matches 7 bases. The V segment lost 0 bases and the J segment 7 bases; nucleotides outside the gene matches: 6. This CDR3 has 15 residues. CDR1 is SGHTA, CDR2 FQGNSA, per germline. The CDR3 loop reads CASSLARSGTNIQYF. DNA of the CDR3: TGTGCCAGCAGCTTAGCGCGGAGCGGGACGAACATTCAGTACTTC.

The gene calls are TRBV18 and TRBJ2-5, with 10 bases aligning to TRBD2. The CDR3 covers 16 residues. CDR1 is KGHSH and CDR2 is LQKENI in the germline V gene. V dropped 0 bases and J dropped 0; count of bases not matched to a gene: 1. The CDR3 region has the DNA TGTGCCAGCTCACCACCGACTAGCGGGTACCAAGAGACCCAGTACTTC. Residues: CASSPPTSGYQETQYF. The full variable domain, in which reference TRBV18 and TRBJ2-5 provide the parts outside the CDR3, is NAGVMQNPRHLVRRRGQEARLRCSPMKGHSHVYWYRQLPEEGLKFMVYLQKENIIDESGMPKERFSAEFPKEGPSILRIQQVVRGDSAAYFCASSPPTSGYQETQYFGPGTRLLVL.

The chain is built from TRBV2 and TRBJ2-5; 7 bases agree with TRBD1. V was clipped by 6 bases and J by 1 base; unmatched bases: 2. The CDR3 length is 13 residues. Germline V gives CDR1 SNHLY, CDR2 FYNNEI. CDR3 sequence (DNA): TGTGCCAGCAGCGACAGGGTCCAAGAGACCCAGTACTTC. Translating it yields CASSDRVQETQYF.

This chain links TRBV5-1 with TRBJ2-1, with TRBD2 matching over 9 bases. V trimming: 0 bases; J trimming: 9 bases; junction bases outside the gene matches: 22. Germline CDR1 reads SGHRS; CDR2 reads YFSETQ. The CDR3 is 20 residues long. CDR3 coding DNA: TGCGCCAGCAGCTTGGCCAAAGGGGTTGTCCCTAGCGGGATGGGGGCTGAGCAGTTCTTC. Encoded protein: CASSLAKGVVPSGMGAEQFF.

The V and J genes are TRBV5-1 and TRBJ2-3, with 8 bases fitting TRBD1. This CDR3 has 17 amino acids. Looked up from germline, CDR1 is SGHRS and CDR2 is YFSETQ. With 0 bases clipped from V and 0 bases from J, the junction kept 6 bases outside the gene matches. The CDR3 DNA reads as TGCGCCAGCAGCTTGGCCGAGTGGACAGGGAGCACAGATACGCAGTATTTT. It specifies CASSLAEWTGSTDTQYF.

The V gene is TRBV18, the J gene TRBJ1-5; TRBD1 agrees at 7 bases. With V trimmed by 6 bases and J by 2 bases, 10 bases remained unmatched. The CDR3 sequence is 16 residues long. Looked up from germline, CDR1 is KGHSH and CDR2 is LQKENI. CDR3 sequence (DNA): TGTGCCAGCTCCACCAGGGGGGACTCTCGCAATCAGCCCCAGCATTTT. The encoded protein is CASSTRGDSRNQPQHF.

This chain connects TRBV5-6 to TRBJ2-3; TRBD1 matches at 7 bases. There are 18 residues in the CDR3. Germline assignment: CDR1 SGHDT and CDR2 YYEEEE. V trimming: 1 base; J trimming: 0 bases; junction bases outside the gene matches: 11. The CDR3 DNA reads TGTGCCAGCAGCTTGTTTGGGACAGCCCCCTCTAGCACAGATACGCAGTATTTT. Its protein product is CASSLFGTAPSSTDTQYF.

The genes are TRBV7-7 and TRBJ1-3; 8 nucleotides match TRBD1. Per the germline V gene, CDR1 is SSHAT and CDR2 is FNYEAQ (reference sequence). The CDR3 totals 16 residues. V lost 4 bases, J lost 0 bases, and 5 bases stayed unmatched. CDR3: CASSSDRGSSGNTIYF. The CDR3 DNA reads as TGTGCCAGCAGCTCAGACAGGGGTAGCTCTGGAAACACCATATATTTT.

This chain joins TRBV15 and TRBJ1-2; D is unresolved. V lost 5 bases and J 5 bases, leaving 15 bases between the germline ends. This CDR3 spans 14 amino acids. The germline V gene has CDR1 LNHNV and CDR2 YYDKDF (reference sequence). The CDR3 nucleotides read TGTGCCACCAGCGGGCGCGGTGGCTTTTATGGCTACACCTTC. The encoded protein is CATSGRGGFYGYTF. Using reference TRBV15 and TRBJ1-2 for the parts outside the CDR3, the full variable domain is DAMVIQNPRYQVTQFGKPVTLSCSQTLNHNVMYWYQQKSSQAPKLLFHYYDKDFNNEADTPDNFQSRRPNTSFCFLDIRSPGLGDTAMYLCATSGRGGFYGYTFGSGTRLTVV.

This rearrangement joins TRBV18 to TRBJ2-3; D may match TRBD1 or TRBD2 (6 bases each). Germline CDR1 and CDR2: KGHSH and LQKENI. This CDR3 spans 15 amino acids. V was cut by 2 bases and J by 3 bases, with 12 bases left in between. The CDR3 sequence is CASSPGRGRTDTQYF. DNA of the CDR3: TGTGCCAGCTCACCAGGCCGGGGGCGTACAGATACGCAGTATTTT.

This clone was recorded once. This chain connects TRBV10-3 to TRBJ2-1; 8 nucleotides line up with TRBD1. Germline V gene data show CDR1 as ENHRY and CDR2 as SYGVKD. This CDR3 contains 14 residues. V trimming: 6 bases; J trimming: 6 bases; junction bases outside the gene matches: 7. The CDR3 loop reads CAIRQGTGFNEQFF. The CDR3 region has the DNA TGTGCCATCAGACAGGGGACAGGTTTCAATGAGCAGTTCTTC.